The clone carrying this TCR beta chain was observed once. Its antigen remains unidentified. Germline CDR1 is SGDLS and CDR2 is YYNGEE. The CDR3 sequence is 11 residues long. V lost 3 bases, J lost 9 bases, and 7 bases lay in between. This specimen belongs to a study of shared clonotypes between healthy human individuals. Study outcomes and limitations: Limitation of the genetic and exposure-history diversity represented came from the few donors.

TCRdb's copy holds only in-frame clones and misses some; the assay was immunoSEQ multiplex PCR. The sample carries about 1.1 million clones, around 78% recorded once. The sequence was obtained from a man aged 18 to 35 in good health. Some clones in this sample may be carry-over from other donors' samples. The sequenced material came from memory CD4+ T cells from PBMCs. Subset noted: CD45RA-negative fraction. The chain links TRBV9 to TRBJ2-1; D is uncertain. The DNA of the CDR3 is TGTGCCAGCAGCGCCGAAGGTGAGCAGTTCTTC. Amino acid sequence: CASSAEGEQFF.